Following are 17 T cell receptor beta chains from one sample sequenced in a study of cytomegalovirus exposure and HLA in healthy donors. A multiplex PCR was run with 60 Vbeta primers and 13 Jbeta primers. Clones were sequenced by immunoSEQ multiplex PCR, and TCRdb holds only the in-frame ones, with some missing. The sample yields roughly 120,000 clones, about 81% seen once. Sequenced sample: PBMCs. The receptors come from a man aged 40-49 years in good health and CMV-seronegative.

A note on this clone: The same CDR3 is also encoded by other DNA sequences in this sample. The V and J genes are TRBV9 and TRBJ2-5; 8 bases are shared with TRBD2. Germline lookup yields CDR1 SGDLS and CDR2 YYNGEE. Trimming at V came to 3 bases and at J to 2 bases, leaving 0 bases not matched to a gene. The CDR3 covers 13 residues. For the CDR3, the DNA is TGTGCCAGCAGCGCGGGAGGGCAAGAGACCCAGTACTTC. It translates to CASSAGGQETQYF. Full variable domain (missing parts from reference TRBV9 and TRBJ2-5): DSGVTQTPKHLITATGQRVTLRCSPRSGDLSVYWYQQSLDQGLQFLIQYYNGEERAKGNILERFSAQQFPDLHSELNLSSLELGDSALYFCASSAGGQETQYFGPGTRLLVL.

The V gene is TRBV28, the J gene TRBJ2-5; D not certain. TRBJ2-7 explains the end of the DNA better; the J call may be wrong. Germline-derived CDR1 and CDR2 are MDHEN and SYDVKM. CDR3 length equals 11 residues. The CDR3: CASGWHYEQYF. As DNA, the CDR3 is TGTGCCAGCGGTTGGCACTACGAGCAGTACTTC.

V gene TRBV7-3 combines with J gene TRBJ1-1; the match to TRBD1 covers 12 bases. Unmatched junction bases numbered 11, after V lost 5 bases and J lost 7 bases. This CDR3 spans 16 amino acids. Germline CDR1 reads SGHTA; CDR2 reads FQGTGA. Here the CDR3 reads CASSPNPGQGASEAFF. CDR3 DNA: TGTGCCAGCAGCCCCAATCCGGGACAGGGGGCGAGTGAAGCTTTCTTT.

The CDR3 is CASSQQGPGPQHF. CDR3 DNA: TGTGCCAGCAGCCAACAGGGGCCAGGGCCCCAGCATTTT. This chain joins TRBV7-9 and TRBJ1-5, with 7 nucleotides matching TRBD1. The CDR3 has 13 amino acids. CDR1 and CDR2 from the germline V gene are SEHNR and FQNEAQ (reference sequence). The V segment lost 5 bases and the J segment 9 bases; nucleotides outside the gene matches: 7.

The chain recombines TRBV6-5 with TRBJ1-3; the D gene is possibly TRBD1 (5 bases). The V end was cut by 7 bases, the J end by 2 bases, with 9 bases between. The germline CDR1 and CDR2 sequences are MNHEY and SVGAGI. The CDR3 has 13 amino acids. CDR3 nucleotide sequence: TGTGCCAGCATGGCAGGGACTGGAAACACCATATATTTT. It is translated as CASMAGTGNTIYF.

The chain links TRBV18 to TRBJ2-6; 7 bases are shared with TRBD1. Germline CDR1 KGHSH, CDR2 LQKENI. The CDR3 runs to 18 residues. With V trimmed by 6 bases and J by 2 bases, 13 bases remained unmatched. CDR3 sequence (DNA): TGTGCCAGCTCTGCGGTAGCCTTAACAGGGGCTGGGGCCAACGTCCTGACTTTC. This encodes CASSAVALTGAGANVLTF.

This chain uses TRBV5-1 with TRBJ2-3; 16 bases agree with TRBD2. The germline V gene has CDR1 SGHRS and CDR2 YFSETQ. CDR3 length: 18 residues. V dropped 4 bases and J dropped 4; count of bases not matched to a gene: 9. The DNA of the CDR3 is TGCGCCAGCAGCGGGGGGACTAGCGGGAGGGCCTGGGCAGATACGCAGTATTTT. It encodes CASSGGTSGRAWADTQYF.

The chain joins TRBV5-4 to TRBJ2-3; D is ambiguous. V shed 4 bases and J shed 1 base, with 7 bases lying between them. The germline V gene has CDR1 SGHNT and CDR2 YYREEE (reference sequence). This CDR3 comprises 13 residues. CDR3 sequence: CASSPVGTDTQYF. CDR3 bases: TGTGCCAGCAGCCCGGTGGGCACAGATACGCAGTATTTT.

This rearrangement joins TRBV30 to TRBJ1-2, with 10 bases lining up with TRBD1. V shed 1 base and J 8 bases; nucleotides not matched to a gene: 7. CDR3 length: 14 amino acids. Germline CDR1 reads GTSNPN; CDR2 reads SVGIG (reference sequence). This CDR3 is CAWSGSDRGQGYTF. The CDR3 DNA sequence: TGTGCCTGGAGTGGATCAGACAGGGGGCAAGGCTACACCTTC. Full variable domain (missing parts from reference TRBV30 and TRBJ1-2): SQTIHQWPATLVQPVGSPLSLECTVEGTSNPNLYWYRQAAGRGLQLLFYSVGIGQISSEVPQNLSASRPQDRQFILSSKKLLLSDSGFYLCAWSGSDRGQGYTFGSGTRLTVV.

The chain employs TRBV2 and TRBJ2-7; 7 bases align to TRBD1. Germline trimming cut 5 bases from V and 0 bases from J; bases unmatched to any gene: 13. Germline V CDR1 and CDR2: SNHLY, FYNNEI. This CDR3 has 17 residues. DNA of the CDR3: TGTGCCAGCAGTATCACCCTCAGGGGGAAAAGCTCCTACGAGCAGTACTTC. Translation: CASSITLRGKSSYEQYF.

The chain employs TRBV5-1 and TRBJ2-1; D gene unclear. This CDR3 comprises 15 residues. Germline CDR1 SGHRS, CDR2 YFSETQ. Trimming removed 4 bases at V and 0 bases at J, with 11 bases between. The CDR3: CASSQDTSSYNEQFF. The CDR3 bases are TGCGCCAGCAGCCAAGACACAAGCTCCTACAATGAGCAGTTCTTC.

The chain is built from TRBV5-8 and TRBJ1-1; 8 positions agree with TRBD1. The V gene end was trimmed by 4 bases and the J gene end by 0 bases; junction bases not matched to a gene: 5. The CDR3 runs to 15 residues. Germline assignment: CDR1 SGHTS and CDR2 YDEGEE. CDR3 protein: CASSQRQGLNTEAFF. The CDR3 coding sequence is TGTGCCAGCAGCCAGAGACAGGGGCTGAACACTGAAGCTTTCTTT.

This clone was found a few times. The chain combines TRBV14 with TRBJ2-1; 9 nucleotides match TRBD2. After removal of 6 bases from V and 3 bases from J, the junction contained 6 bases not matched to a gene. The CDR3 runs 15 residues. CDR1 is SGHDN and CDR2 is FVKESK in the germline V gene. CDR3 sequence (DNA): TGTGCCAGCAGTCTTAGCGGGAGCTACTACAATGAGCAGTTCTTC. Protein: CASSLSGSYYNEQFF.

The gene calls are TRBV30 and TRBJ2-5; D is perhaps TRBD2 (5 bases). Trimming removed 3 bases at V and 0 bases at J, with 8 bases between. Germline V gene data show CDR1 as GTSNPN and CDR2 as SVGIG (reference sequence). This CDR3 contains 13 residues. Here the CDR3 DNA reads TGTGCCTGGAGCCCGGACTACCAAGAGACCCAGTACTTC. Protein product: CAWSPDYQETQYF. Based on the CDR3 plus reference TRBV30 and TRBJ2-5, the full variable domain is SQTIHQWPATLVQPVGSPLSLECTVEGTSNPNLYWYRQAAGRGLQLLFYSVGIGQISSEVPQNLSASRPQDRQFILSSKKLLLSDSGFYLCAWSPDYQETQYFGPGTRLLVL.

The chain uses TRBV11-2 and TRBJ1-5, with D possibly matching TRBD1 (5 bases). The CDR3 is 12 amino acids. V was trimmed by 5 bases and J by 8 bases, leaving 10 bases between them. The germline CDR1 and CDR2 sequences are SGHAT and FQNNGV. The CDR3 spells CASSRQGEPQHF. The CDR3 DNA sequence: TGTGCCAGCAGCCGCCAGGGCGAGCCCCAGCATTTT.

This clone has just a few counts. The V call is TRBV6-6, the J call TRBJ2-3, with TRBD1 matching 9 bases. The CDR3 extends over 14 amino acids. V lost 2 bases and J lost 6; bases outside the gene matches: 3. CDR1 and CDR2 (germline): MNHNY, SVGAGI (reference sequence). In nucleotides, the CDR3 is TGTGCCAGCAGTTACCCGGACAGGGGTGATACGCAGTATTTT. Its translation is CASSYPDRGDTQYF.

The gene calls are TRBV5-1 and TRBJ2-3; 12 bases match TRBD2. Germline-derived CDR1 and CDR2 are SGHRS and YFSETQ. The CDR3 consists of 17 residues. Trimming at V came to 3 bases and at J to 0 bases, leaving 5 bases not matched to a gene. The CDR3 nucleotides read TGCGCCAGCAGCTCCGGACTAGCGGGATCTAGCACAGATACGCAGTATTTT. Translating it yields CASSSGLAGSSTDTQYF.